This T cell receptor beta chain came from a study of cytomegalovirus exposure and HLA in healthy donors. This clone was recorded a few times. PCR employed 60 Vbeta and 13 Jbeta primers. Clones were sequenced by immunoSEQ multiplex PCR, and TCRdb holds only the in-frame ones, with some missing. The table has under 300,000 clones, roughly 70% seen once. Germline V gene data show CDR1 as SNHLY and CDR2 as FYNNEI. V shed 3 bases and J shed 1 base, with 6 bases lying between them. This CDR3 comprises 13 residues. The chain is built from TRBV2 and TRBJ1-1; no firm D call. This sequence originates from a female donor in good health and CMV-seronegative. The sequencing sample was made of PBMCs. In DNA, the CDR3 is TGTGCCAGCAGTGAGCATAGGAACACTGAAGCTTTCTTT. As protein: CASSEHRNTEAFF.